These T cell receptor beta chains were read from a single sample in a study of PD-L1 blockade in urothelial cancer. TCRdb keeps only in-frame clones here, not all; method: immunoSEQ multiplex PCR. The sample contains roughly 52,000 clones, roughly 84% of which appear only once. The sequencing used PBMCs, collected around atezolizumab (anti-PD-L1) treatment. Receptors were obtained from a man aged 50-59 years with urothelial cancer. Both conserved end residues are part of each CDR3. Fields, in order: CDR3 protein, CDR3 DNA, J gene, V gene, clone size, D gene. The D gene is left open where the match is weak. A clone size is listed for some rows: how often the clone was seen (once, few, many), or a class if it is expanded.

cdr3_aa: CASSLGGGNTIYF
cdr3_nt: TGCGCCAGCAGCTTGGGAGGAGGAAACACCATATATTTT
j_call: TRBJ1-3
v_call: TRBV5-1
clone_size: NA
d_call: NA

cdr3_aa: CASSQVGGVTEAFF
cdr3_nt: TGTGCCAGCAGCCAAGTGGGAGGGGTCACTGAAGCTTTCTTT
j_call: TRBJ1-1
v_call: TRBV14
clone_size: NA
d_call: NA

cdr3_aa: CASGLGTVANEKLFF
cdr3_nt: TGTGCTAGTGGTTTGGGGACAGTGGCTAATGAAAAACTGTTTTTT
j_call: TRBJ1-4
v_call: TRBV12-5
clone_size: NA
d_call: NA

cdr3_aa: CASSSRTKNTGELFF
cdr3_nt: TGTGCCAGCAGCTCGAGGACAAAGAACACCGGGGAGCTGTTTTTT
j_call: TRBJ2-2
v_call: TRBV5-6
clone_size: NA
d_call: NA

cdr3_aa: CASSPGHPYEQYF
cdr3_nt: TGTGCCAGCAGTCCTGGACATCCCTACGAGCAGTACTTC
j_call: TRBJ2-7
v_call: TRBV5-6
clone_size: NA
d_call: NA

cdr3_aa: CASSLNRGGREQFF
cdr3_nt: TGTGCCAGCAGCTTAAACAGGGGAGGTAGGGAGCAGTTCTTC
j_call: TRBJ2-1
v_call: TRBV11-2
clone_size: NA
d_call: NA

cdr3_aa: CASSRDRVVTNEKLFF
cdr3_nt: TGCGCCAGCAGCCGTGACAGGGTAGTCACTAATGAAAAACTGTTTTTT
j_call: TRBJ1-4
v_call: TRBV4-3
clone_size: NA
d_call: TRBD1

cdr3_aa: CASSQGDTHNEQFF
cdr3_nt: TGTGCCAGCAGCCAAGGGGACACACACAATGAGCAGTTCTTC
j_call: TRBJ2-1
v_call: TRBV7-9
clone_size: few
d_call: NA

cdr3_aa: CASSSKTGTRSDEQYF
cdr3_nt: TGTGCCAGCAGCTCCAAAACCGGGACTAGATCCGACGAGCAGTACTTC
j_call: TRBJ2-7
v_call: TRBV7-2
clone_size: NA
d_call: TRBD2

cdr3_aa: CASSVEGLKAGELFF
cdr3_nt: TGTGCCAGCAGCGTAGAGGGGCTTAAGGCCGGGGAGCTGTTTTTT
j_call: TRBJ2-2
v_call: TRBV9
clone_size: NA
d_call: NA

cdr3_aa: CAWSVTRGAGTQYF
cdr3_nt: TGTGCCTGGAGTGTTACACGGGGGGCAGGTACGCAGTATTTT
j_call: TRBJ2-3
v_call: TRBV30
clone_size: NA
d_call: NA

cdr3_aa: CASSKQPGATPDTQYF
cdr3_nt: TGTGCCAGTAGTAAACAGCCGGGAGCTACACCAGATACGCAGTATTTT
j_call: TRBJ2-3
v_call: TRBV19
clone_size: NA
d_call: NA

cdr3_aa: CASSPDSKLAGGPSTGELFF
cdr3_nt: TGTGCCAGCAGCCCCGACAGTAAACTAGCGGGAGGGCCGAGCACCGGGGAGCTGTTTTTT
j_call: TRBJ2-2
v_call: TRBV9
clone_size: NA
d_call: TRBD2

cdr3_aa: CASSESLGVAGGPSSSYEQYF
cdr3_nt: TGTGCCAGCAGTGAAAGTTTGGGGGTAGCGGGGGGCCCGTCAAGCTCCTACGAGCAGTACTTC
j_call: TRBJ2-7
v_call: TRBV2
clone_size: NA
d_call: TRBD2

cdr3_aa: CASSLFLAETQYF
cdr3_nt: TGCGCCAGCAGCTTGTTCCTAGCGGAGACCCAGTACTTC
j_call: TRBJ2-5
v_call: TRBV5-1
clone_size: NA
d_call: NA

cdr3_aa: CASSNRGWNSPLHF
cdr3_nt: TGTGCCAGTAGTAACAGGGGTTGGAATTCACCCCTCCACTTT
j_call: TRBJ1-6
v_call: TRBV19
clone_size: NA
d_call: TRBD1

cdr3_aa: CASSSLESTDTQYF
cdr3_nt: TGTGCCAGTAGTTCACTGGAGAGCACAGATACGCAGTATTTT
j_call: TRBJ2-3
v_call: TRBV19
clone_size: NA
d_call: NA

cdr3_aa: CAISDHRGRGETQYF
cdr3_nt: TGTGCCATCAGTGACCACAGGGGGCGCGGGGAGACCCAGTACTTC
j_call: TRBJ2-5
v_call: TRBV10-3
clone_size: NA
d_call: TRBD1

cdr3_aa: CALHRGQSGNTIYF
cdr3_nt: TGTGCCCTTCATAGGGGGCAAAGTGGAAACACCATATATTTT
j_call: TRBJ1-3
v_call: TRBV30
clone_size: NA
d_call: TRBD1

cdr3_aa: CASSLVGVTDTQYF
cdr3_nt: TGTGCCAGCAGCTTAGTAGGGGTCACAGATACGCAGTATTTT
j_call: TRBJ2-3
v_call: TRBV7-2
clone_size: NA
d_call: NA

cdr3_aa: CASSPDMHQETQYF
cdr3_nt: TGTGCCAGCTCCCCGGACATGCACCAAGAGACCCAGTACTTC
j_call: TRBJ2-5
v_call: TRBV18
clone_size: NA
d_call: NA

cdr3_aa: CASGSGTSGAYNEQFF
cdr3_nt: TGCGCCAGCGGTTCCGGGACTAGCGGGGCCTACAATGAGCAGTTCTTC
j_call: TRBJ2-1
v_call: TRBV5-1
clone_size: NA
d_call: TRBD2

cdr3_aa: CASRTIAGGTYEQYF
cdr3_nt: TGTGCCAGCAGAACCATAGCGGGGGGCACCTACGAGCAGTACTTC
j_call: TRBJ2-7
v_call: TRBV27
clone_size: NA
d_call: TRBD2

cdr3_aa: CAISGTSGKSSYEQYF
cdr3_nt: TGTGCCATCAGTGGGACTAGCGGGAAGAGCTCCTACGAGCAGTACTTC
j_call: TRBJ2-7
v_call: TRBV10-3
clone_size: NA
d_call: TRBD2

cdr3_aa: CASSADVGEMNTEAFF
cdr3_nt: TGTGCCAGCAGTGCTGATGTTGGTGAGATGAACACTGAAGCTTTCTTT
j_call: TRBJ1-1
v_call: TRBV2
clone_size: NA
d_call: NA

cdr3_aa: CASSRQLSYEQYF
cdr3_nt: TGCGCCAGCAGTCGACAGCTATCGTACGAGCAGTACTTC
j_call: TRBJ2-7
v_call: TRBV4-3
clone_size: NA
d_call: NA

cdr3_aa: CASSLALAGGPYEQYF
cdr3_nt: TGCGCCAGCAGCTTGGCACTAGCGGGAGGGCCATACGAGCAGTACTTC
j_call: TRBJ2-7
v_call: TRBV5-1
clone_size: NA
d_call: TRBD2

cdr3_aa: CASSESIRNTEAFF
cdr3_nt: TGCGCCAGCAGTGAGTCGATTAGGAACACTGAAGCTTTCTTT
j_call: TRBJ1-1
v_call: TRBV10-1
clone_size: few
d_call: NA

cdr3_aa: CATSRDRETQYF
cdr3_nt: TGTGCCACCAGCAGAGATCGGGAGACCCAGTACTTC
j_call: TRBJ2-5
v_call: TRBV15
clone_size: NA
d_call: NA

cdr3_aa: CASSRGGLAVLGNEQFF
cdr3_nt: TGCGCCAGCAGCCGAGGAGGACTAGCGGTTTTGGGGAATGAGCAGTTCTTC
j_call: TRBJ2-1
v_call: TRBV4-1
clone_size: once
d_call: TRBD2

cdr3_aa: CASSQAGAGLEKLFF
cdr3_nt: TGCGCCAGCAGCCAAGCAGGGGCAGGCCTCGAAAAACTGTTTTTT
j_call: TRBJ1-4
v_call: TRBV4-3
clone_size: NA
d_call: NA

cdr3_aa: CASSHQGIDQPQHF
cdr3_nt: TGTGCCAGCAGTCACCAGGGAATCGATCAGCCCCAGCATTTT
j_call: TRBJ1-5
v_call: TRBV5-4
clone_size: NA
d_call: NA

cdr3_aa: CASSEDRGMQFF
cdr3_nt: TGTGCCAGCAGTGAAGACAGGGGGATGCAGTTCTTC
j_call: TRBJ2-1
v_call: TRBV6-1
clone_size: NA
d_call: TRBD1

cdr3_aa: CASSPPTRPPGQGAPEAFF
cdr3_nt: TGTGCCAGCAGTCCCCCAACGCGCCCCCCGGGACAGGGGGCCCCCGAAGCTTTCTTT
j_call: TRBJ1-1
v_call: TRBV28
clone_size: NA
d_call: TRBD1

cdr3_aa: CASSDSAGTDTQYF
cdr3_nt: TGTGCCAGCAGTGACTCTGCGGGGACAGATACGCAGTATTTT
j_call: TRBJ2-3
v_call: TRBV6-4
clone_size: NA
d_call: NA

cdr3_aa: CAWTVGGANEQFF
cdr3_nt: TGTGCCTGGACCGTCGGGGGGGCAAATGAGCAGTTCTTC
j_call: TRBJ2-1
v_call: TRBV30
clone_size: NA
d_call: TRBD2

cdr3_aa: CASRQTGTSGTYEQYF
cdr3_nt: TGTGCCAGCAGACAAACAGGGACTAGCGGCACCTACGAGCAGTACTTC
j_call: TRBJ2-7
v_call: TRBV28
clone_size: NA
d_call: TRBD2

cdr3_aa: CASSQGPGEAAFF
cdr3_nt: TGCGCCAGCAGCCAAGGGCCGGGAGAAGCAGCTTTCTTT
j_call: TRBJ1-1
v_call: TRBV4-1
clone_size: once
d_call: NA

cdr3_aa: CASSLVTGRSYEQYF
cdr3_nt: TGTGCCAGCAGCTTAGTCACAGGAAGGTCCTACGAGCAGTACTTC
j_call: TRBJ2-7
v_call: TRBV7-9
clone_size: NA
d_call: NA

cdr3_aa: CASSLDGVHYEQYF
cdr3_nt: TGTGCCAGCAGCTTAGACGGAGTTCACTACGAGCAGTACTTC
j_call: TRBJ2-7
v_call: TRBV7-9
clone_size: NA
d_call: NA

cdr3_aa: CASSVDTDTEAFF
cdr3_nt: TGTGCCAGTAGTGTCGACACAGACACTGAAGCTTTCTTT
j_call: TRBJ1-1
v_call: TRBV19
clone_size: many
d_call: NA

cdr3_aa: CASSFPGGAIGGYTF
cdr3_nt: TGTGCCAGCAGTTTTCCGGGGGGCGCGATAGGTGGCTACACCTTC
j_call: TRBJ1-2
v_call: TRBV28
clone_size: few
d_call: NA

cdr3_aa: CASSLVGRGDTGELFF
cdr3_nt: TGTGCCAGCAGCTTAGTCGGCAGGGGTGACACCGGGGAGCTGTTTTTT
j_call: TRBJ2-2
v_call: TRBV7-2
clone_size: NA
d_call: NA

cdr3_aa: CASSIQPGGAISGANVLTF
cdr3_nt: TGTGCCAGTAGTATACAGCCGGGGGGGGCTATCTCTGGGGCCAACGTCCTGACTTTC
j_call: TRBJ2-6
v_call: TRBV19
clone_size: NA
d_call: TRBD2

cdr3_aa: CASSTGTSASFEQFF
cdr3_nt: TGTGCCAGCAGCACCGGGACTAGCGCTTCTTTCGAGCAGTTCTTC
j_call: TRBJ2-1
v_call: TRBV7-8
clone_size: NA
d_call: TRBD2